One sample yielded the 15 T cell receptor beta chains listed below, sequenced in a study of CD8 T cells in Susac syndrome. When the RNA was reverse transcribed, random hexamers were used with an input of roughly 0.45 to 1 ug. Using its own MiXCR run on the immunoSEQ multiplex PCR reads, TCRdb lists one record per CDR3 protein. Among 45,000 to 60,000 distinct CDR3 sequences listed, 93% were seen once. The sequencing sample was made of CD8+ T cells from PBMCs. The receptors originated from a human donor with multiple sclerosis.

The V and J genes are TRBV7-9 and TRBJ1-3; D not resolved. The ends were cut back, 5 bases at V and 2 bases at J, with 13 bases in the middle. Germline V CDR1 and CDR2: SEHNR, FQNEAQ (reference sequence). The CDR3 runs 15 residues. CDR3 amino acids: CASSRGVVTGNTIYF. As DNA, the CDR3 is TGTGCCAGCAGCCGGGGAGTCGTAACTGGAAACACCATATATTTT.

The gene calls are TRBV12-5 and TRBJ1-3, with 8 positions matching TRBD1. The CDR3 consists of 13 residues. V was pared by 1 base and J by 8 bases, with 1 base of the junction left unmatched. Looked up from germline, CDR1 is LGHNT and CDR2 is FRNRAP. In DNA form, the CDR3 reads TGTGCTAGTGGTTTGGGACAGGGGTACACCATATATTTT. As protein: CASGLGQGYTIYF.

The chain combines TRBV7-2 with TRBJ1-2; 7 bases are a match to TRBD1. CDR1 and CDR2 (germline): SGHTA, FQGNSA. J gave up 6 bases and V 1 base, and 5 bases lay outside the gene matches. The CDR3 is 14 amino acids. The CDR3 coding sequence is TGTGCCAGCAGCTTAGTCTCAGGGGGGGATGGCTACACCTTC. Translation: CASSLVSGGDGYTF.

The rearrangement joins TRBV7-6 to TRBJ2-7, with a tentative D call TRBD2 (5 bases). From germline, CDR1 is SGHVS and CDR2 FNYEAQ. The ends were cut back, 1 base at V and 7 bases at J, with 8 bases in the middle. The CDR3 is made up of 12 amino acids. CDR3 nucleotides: TGTGCCAGCAGCTTAGACCCGGGGGAGCAGTACTTC. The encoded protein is CASSLDPGEQYF.

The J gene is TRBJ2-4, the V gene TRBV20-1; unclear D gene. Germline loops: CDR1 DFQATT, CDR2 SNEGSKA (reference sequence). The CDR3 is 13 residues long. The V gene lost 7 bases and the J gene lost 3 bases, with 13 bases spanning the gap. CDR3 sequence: CSVRALGKNIQYF. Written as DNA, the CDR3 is TGCAGTGTTAGGGCCCTTGGCAAAAACATTCAGTACTTC.

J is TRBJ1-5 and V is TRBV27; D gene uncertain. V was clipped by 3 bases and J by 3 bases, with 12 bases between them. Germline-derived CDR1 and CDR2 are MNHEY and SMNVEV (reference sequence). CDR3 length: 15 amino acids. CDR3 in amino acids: CASSFARSSNQPQHF. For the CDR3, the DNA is TGTGCCAGCAGTTTCGCCAGATCCTCCAATCAGCCCCAGCATTTT.

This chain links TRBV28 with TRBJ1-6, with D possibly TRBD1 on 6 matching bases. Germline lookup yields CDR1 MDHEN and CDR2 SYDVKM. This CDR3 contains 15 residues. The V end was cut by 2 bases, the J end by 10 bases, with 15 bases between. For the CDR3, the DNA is TGTGCCAGCAGTTTAAGGGGGGGGCTGGGGTCACCCCTCCACTTT. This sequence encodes CASSLRGGLGSPLHF.

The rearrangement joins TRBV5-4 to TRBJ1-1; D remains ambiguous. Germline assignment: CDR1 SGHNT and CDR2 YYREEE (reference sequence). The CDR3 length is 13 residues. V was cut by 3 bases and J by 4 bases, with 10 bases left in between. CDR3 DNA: TGTGCCAGCAGCTACGGGGTTGGCACTGAAGCTTTCTTT. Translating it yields CASSYGVGTEAFF.

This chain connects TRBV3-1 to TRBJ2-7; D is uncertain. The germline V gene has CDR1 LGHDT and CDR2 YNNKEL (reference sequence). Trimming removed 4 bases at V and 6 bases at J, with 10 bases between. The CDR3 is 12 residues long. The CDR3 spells CASSPPGGEQYF. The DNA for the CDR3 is TGTGCCAGCAGCCCCCCCGGCGGCGAGCAGTACTTC.

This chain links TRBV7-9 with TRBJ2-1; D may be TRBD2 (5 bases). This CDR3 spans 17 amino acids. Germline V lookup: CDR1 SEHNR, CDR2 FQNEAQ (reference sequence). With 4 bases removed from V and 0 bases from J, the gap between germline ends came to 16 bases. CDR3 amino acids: CASSSTTLLYSYNEQFF. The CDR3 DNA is TGTGCCAGCAGCTCGACTACGCTATTATACTCCTACAATGAGCAGTTCTTC. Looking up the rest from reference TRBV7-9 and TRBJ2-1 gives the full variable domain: DTGVSQNPRHKITKRGQNVTFRCDPISEHNRLYWYRQTLGQGPEFLTYFQNEAQLEKSRLLSDRFSAERPKGSFSTLEIQRTEQGDSAMYLCASSSTTLLYSYNEQFFGPGTRLTVL.

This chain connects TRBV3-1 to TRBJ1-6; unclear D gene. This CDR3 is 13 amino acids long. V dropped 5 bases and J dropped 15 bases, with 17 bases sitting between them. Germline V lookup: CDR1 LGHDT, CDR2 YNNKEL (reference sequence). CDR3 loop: CASSLQSFRLLHF. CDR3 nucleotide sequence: TGTGCCAGCAGCTTACAGAGTTTTAGACTCCTCCACTTT.

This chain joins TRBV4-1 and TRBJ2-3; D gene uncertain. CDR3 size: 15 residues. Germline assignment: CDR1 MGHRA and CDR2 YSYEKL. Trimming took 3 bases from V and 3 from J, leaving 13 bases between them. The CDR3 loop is CASSQTRVGTDTQYF. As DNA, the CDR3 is TGCGCCAGCAGCCAGACGCGCGTTGGGACAGATACGCAGTATTTT.

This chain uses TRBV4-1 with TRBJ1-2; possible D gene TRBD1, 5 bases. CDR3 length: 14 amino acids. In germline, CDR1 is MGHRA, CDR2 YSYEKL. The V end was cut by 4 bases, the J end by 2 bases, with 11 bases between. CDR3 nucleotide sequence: TGCGCCAGCAGCCGAGGGACGGTAAACTATGGCTACACCTTC. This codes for CASSRGTVNYGYTF.

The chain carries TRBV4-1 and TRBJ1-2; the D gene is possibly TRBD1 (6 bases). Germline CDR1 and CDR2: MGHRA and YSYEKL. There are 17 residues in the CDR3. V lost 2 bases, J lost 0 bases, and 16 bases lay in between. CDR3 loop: CASSQLETGRANYGYTF. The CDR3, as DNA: TGCGCCAGCAGCCAATTGGAGACAGGCCGAGCTAACTATGGCTACACCTTC.

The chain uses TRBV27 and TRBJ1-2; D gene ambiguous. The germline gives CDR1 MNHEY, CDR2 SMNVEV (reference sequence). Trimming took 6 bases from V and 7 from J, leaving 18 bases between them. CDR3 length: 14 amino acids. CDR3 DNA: TGTGCCAGCAGCCCGGGGTTGGGGATCGGTGGCTACACCTTC. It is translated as CASSPGLGIGGYTF.